One and the same sample provided the 17 T cell receptor beta chains below, sequenced in a study of prognosis after radiotherapy for stage I lung cancer. TCR beta CDR3 amplification from genomic DNA was performed by two-round multiplex PCR. Individual primers that were specific to each TRBV and TRBJ gene served in first-round PCR. TCRdb reanalysed the multiplex PCR reads using MiXCR and keeps one entry per CDR3 protein. The table shows roughly 17,000 distinct CDR3 sequences, with 25% to 30% occurring only once. The material was PBMCs, obtained before or after stereotactic body radiation therapy (not recorded which). These receptors all stem from a donor over 45 with non-small cell lung cancer.

This clonotype was recorded at least ten times. The genes are TRBV4-1 and TRBJ2-1; 14 positions agree with TRBD2. There are 19 residues in the CDR3. V trimming: 0 bases; J trimming: 5 bases; junction bases outside the gene matches: 9. The germline V gene encodes CDR1 MGHRA and CDR2 YSYEKL. The CDR3 coding sequence is TGCGCCAGCAGCCAAGATGGGACTAGCGGGAGAAGAGGGGACAATGAGCAGTTCTTC. Protein product: CASSQDGTSGRRGDNEQFF.

This clonotype was observed many times. At one end the junction does not follow the germline gene, possibly because of a read error. This chain joins TRBV6-1 and TRBJ1-5, with 8 bases fitting TRBD1. The CDR3 has 19 residues. The V gene's germline CDR1 is MNHNS and CDR2 SASEGT. CDR3 loop: CASSPWGLGGQGGNRPQHF. CDR3 sequence (DNA): TGTGCCAGCAGTCCCTGGGGGTTAGGCGGACAGGGAGGGAATCGGCCCCAGCATTTT.

This clonotype was counted at least ten times. This rearrangement joins TRBV5-8 to TRBJ1-1, with D maybe TRBD1 (6 bases). The V end lost 4 bases, the J end lost 1 base, and 14 bases lay between the germline ends. The CDR3 sequence is 15 residues long. The germline gives CDR1 SGHTS, CDR2 YDEGEE. The CDR3 DNA reads as TGTGCCAGCAGCGTGGAGGGGGGCAGGAACACTGAAGCTTTCTTT. Protein sequence: CASSVEGGRNTEAFF.

Note on this clonotype: Given a far larger clone just one base away, this is likely a sequencing read error. The gene calls are TRBV7-3 and TRBJ2-3; TRBD1 matches at 12 bases. The CDR3 loop spans 16 amino acids. Losses at the gene ends were 8 bases for V and 4 bases for J; bases not matched to a gene: 10. Germline V gene sequence: CDR1 SGHTA, CDR2 FQGTGA. This CDR3 is CASGNGRDRGPDTQYF. The CDR3 DNA follows: TGTGCCAGCGGTAACGGCCGGGACAGGGGGCCAGATACGCAGTATTTT.

This clonotype came up once. A far larger clone is one base from this, pointing to a likely read error. This chain joins TRBV6-2 or TRBV6-3 and TRBJ2-2, with a weak D call TRBD2 (6 bases). Deletions cut 5 bases from V and 6 bases from J, with 28 bases between. CDR3 length equals 19 residues. The germline V gene has CDR1 MNHEY and CDR2 SVGEGT. DNA of the CDR3: TGTGCCAGCAGTAAAGCGTCTCCGGGACTTTCGACCTGGGCCGGGGAGCTGTTTTTT. Amino acids: CASSKASPGLSTWAGELFF.

At least ten counts were recorded for this clonotype. The rearrangement joins TRBV2 to TRBJ1-5; D unresolved. Trimming took 4 bases from V and 4 from J, leaving 14 bases between them. The V gene's germline CDR1 is SNHLY and CDR2 FYNNEI. The CDR3 loop spans 15 amino acids. CDR3 bases: TGTGCCAGCAGTGGGGCCGGGTTCGGTAATCAGCCCCAGCATTTT. Its translation: CASSGAGFGNQPQHF. The complete variable domain, with remaining parts taken from reference TRBV2 and TRBJ1-5, reads EPEVTQTPSHQVTQMGQEVILRCVPISNHLYFYWYRQILGQKVEFLVSFYNNEISEKSEIFDDQFSVERPDGSNFTLKIRSTKLEDSAMYFCASSGAGFGNQPQHFGDGTRLSIL.

This clonotype was detected ten times or more. This chain uses TRBV6-1 with TRBJ2-3, with 7 bases fitting TRBD2. The CDR3 consists of 16 residues. V was clipped by 5 bases and J by 7 bases; unmatched bases: 15. In germline, CDR1 is MNHNS, CDR2 SASEGT. The DNA for the CDR3 is TGTGCCAGCAGTACGAAGTCCGGGACTACGCTACATACGCAGTATTTT. Encoded protein: CASSTKSGTTLHTQYF.

This clonotype was recorded many times. J is TRBJ2-2 and V is TRBV7-9; D remains unclear. The CDR3 has 14 residues. Per germline, CDR1 SEHNR and CDR2 FQNEAQ (reference sequence). Trimming left V 5 bases short and J 6 bases short, with 13 bases between. The CDR3 loop reads CASSPDPPAGELFF. CDR3 sequence (DNA): TGTGCCAGCAGCCCGGACCCCCCCGCCGGGGAGCTGTTTTTT.

In its sample, this clonotype was seen many times. The chain has TRBV7-9 and TRBJ2-7; 14 nucleotides line up with TRBD2. The V segment lost 5 bases and the J segment 3 bases; nucleotides outside the gene matches: 24. There are 22 residues in the CDR3. Germline CDR1 is SEHNR and CDR2 is FQNEAQ (reference sequence). The CDR3 DNA follows: TGTGCCAGCAGCCTCCAGGGTCCCGGGACTAGCGGGAGACAAACGAGGGTCTACGAGCAGTACTTC. This encodes CASSLQGPGTSGRQTRVYEQYF.

In this sample, this clonotype turned up many times. This rearrangement joins TRBV20-1 to TRBJ2-5; maybe TRBD2 (5 bases). Trimming removed 7 bases at V and 7 bases at J, with 16 bases between. This CDR3 spans 12 amino acids. Germline loops: CDR1 DFQATT, CDR2 SNEGSKA (reference sequence). CDR3 sequence: CSVLFGGGTQYF. DNA for the CDR3: TGCAGTGTCTTATTTGGAGGAGGGACCCAGTACTTC.

This clonotype occurred many times. The chain recombines TRBV6-1 with TRBJ1-1, with TRBD1 as a possible D gene (6 bases). The length of the CDR3 is 16 residues. The ends were cut back, 3 bases at V and 0 bases at J, with 14 bases in the middle. CDR1 MNHNS and CDR2 SASEGT come from the germline V gene. The CDR3 DNA follows: TGTGCCAGCAGTGACATCAGGGGCCTACTGAACACTGAAGCTTTCTTT. Translating it yields CASSDIRGLLNTEAFF.

With respect to this clonotype: A much larger clone sits a single nucleotide away, making a read error possible. J is TRBJ2-5 and V is TRBV5-4; 9 nucleotides match TRBD1. Germline loops: CDR1 SGHNT, CDR2 YYREEE (reference sequence). The trim removed 5 bases at V and 2 bases at J, leaving 7 bases unmatched. This CDR3 region has 15 residues. This chain's CDR3 is CASRQGQGPQETQYF. CDR3 DNA: TGTGCCAGCAGACAGGGACAGGGTCCACAAGAGACCCAGTACTTC.

Turning to this clonotype: A far bigger clonotype differs at one base, so this is likely a read error. This chain uses TRBV7-9 with TRBJ2-2; 10 bases line up with TRBD1. Germline assignment: CDR1 SEHNR and CDR2 FQNEAQ (reference sequence). This CDR3 contains 16 residues. The CDR3 is CASSLATGGLSGQLFF. The CDR3 region has the DNA TGTGCCAGCAGCTTAGCGACAGGGGGCCTTTCCGGGCAGCTGTTTTTT. Full variable domain (outside the CDR3, taken from reference TRBV7-9 and TRBJ2-2): DTGVSQNPRHKITKRGQNVTFRCDPISEHNRLYWYRQTLGQGPEFLTYFQNEAQLEKSRLLSDRFSAERPKGSFSTLEIQRTEQGDSAMYLCASSLATGGLSGQLFFGEGSRLTVL.

To note about this clonotype: One base away lies a much larger clone, so this may be a sequencing read error. The V and J genes are TRBV20-1 and TRBJ1-1; D may be TRBD1 (5 bases). Trimming shortened V by 4 bases and J by 0 bases, and 15 bases separated the two germline ends. Looked up from germline, CDR1 is DFQATT and CDR2 is SNEGSKA (reference sequence). The CDR3 loop spans 15 amino acids. The CDR3 sequence: CSATEVPGMNTEAFF. CDR3 nucleotide sequence: TGCAGTGCTACCGAGGTGCCAGGGATGAACACTGAAGCTTTCTTT.

This clonotype was counted ten times or more. The rearrangement uses TRBV29-1 and TRBJ2-1; 8 bases are shared with TRBD1. CDR3 size: 14 residues. CDR1 is SQVTM and CDR2 is ANQGSEA in the germline V gene. The V segment lost 6 bases and the J segment 0 bases; nucleotides outside the gene matches: 4. CDR3: CSVPGQGSYNEQFF. In DNA, the CDR3 is TGCAGCGTCCCCGGACAGGGCTCCTACAATGAGCAGTTCTTC.

A word on this clonotype: A read error may produce the germline difference seen at one junction end. The genes are TRBV20-1 and TRBJ2-3, with 14 bases identical to TRBD2. The germline CDR1 and CDR2 sequences are DFQATT and SNEGSKA (reference sequence). The CDR3 is made up of 18 amino acids. This CDR3 reads CSANPPGLAGASTDTQYF. Written as DNA, the CDR3 is TGCAGTGCTAACCCTCCGGGACTAGCGGGGGCTAGCACAGATACACAGTATTTT.

This clonotype showed up many times. The DNA for the CDR3 is TGTGCCAGCAGGATATCACAGGTCCGGGACCCCTATGGCTACACCTTC. The encoded protein is CASRISQVRDPYGYTF. The rearrangement uses TRBV2 and TRBJ1-2, with a tentative D call TRBD1 (5 bases). Germline CDR1 SNHLY, CDR2 FYNNEI. The V gene lost 6 bases and the J gene lost 4 bases, with 21 bases spanning the gap. The CDR3 has 16 residues.